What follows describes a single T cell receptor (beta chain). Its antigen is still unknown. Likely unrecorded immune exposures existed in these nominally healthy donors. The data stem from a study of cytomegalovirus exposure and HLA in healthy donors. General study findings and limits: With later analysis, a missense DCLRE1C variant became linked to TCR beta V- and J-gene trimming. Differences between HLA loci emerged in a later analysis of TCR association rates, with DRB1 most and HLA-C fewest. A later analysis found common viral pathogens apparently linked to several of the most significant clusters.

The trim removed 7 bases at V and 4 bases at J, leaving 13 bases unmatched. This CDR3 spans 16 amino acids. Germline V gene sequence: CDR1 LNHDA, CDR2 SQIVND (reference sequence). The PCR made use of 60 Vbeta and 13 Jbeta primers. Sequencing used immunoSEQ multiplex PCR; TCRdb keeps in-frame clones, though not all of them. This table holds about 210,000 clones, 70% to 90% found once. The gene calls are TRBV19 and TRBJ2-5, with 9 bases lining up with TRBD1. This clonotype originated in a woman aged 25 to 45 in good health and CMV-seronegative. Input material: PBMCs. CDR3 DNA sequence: TGTGCCAGTAAAGGGACAGGGCTACTCCTGGGAGAGACCCAGTACTTC. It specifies CASKGTGLLLGETQYF.